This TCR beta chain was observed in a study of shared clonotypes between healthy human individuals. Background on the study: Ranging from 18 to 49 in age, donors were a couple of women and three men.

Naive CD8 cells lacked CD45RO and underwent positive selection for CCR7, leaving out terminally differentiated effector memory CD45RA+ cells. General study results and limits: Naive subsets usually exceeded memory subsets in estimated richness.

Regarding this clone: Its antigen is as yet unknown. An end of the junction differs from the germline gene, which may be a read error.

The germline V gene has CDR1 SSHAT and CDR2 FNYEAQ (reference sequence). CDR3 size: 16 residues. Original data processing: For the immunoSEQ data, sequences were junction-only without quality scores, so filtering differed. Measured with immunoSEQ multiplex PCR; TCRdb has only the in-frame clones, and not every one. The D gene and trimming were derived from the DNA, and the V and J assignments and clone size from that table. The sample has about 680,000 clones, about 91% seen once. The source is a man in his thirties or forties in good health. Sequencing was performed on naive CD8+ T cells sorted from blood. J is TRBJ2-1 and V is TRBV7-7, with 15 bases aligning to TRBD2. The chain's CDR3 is CASSLDGTSGRNEQFF. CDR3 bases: TGTGCTAGCAGCTTAGACGGGACTAGCGGGAGGAATGAGCAGTTCTTC. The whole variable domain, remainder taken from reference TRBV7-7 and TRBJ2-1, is GAGVSQSPRYKVTKRGQDVTLRCDPISSHATLYWYQQALGQGPEFLTYFNYEAQPDKSGLPSDRFSAERPEGSISTLTIQRTEQRDSAMYRCASSLDGTSGRNEQFFGPGTRLTVL.